This record covers a single T cell receptor beta chain. The sample comes from a study of shared clonotypes between healthy human individuals. At the level of the study: CD4 naive cells filled three plates per donor, CD4 memory three, CD8 naive two and CD8 memory one.

Sorted-subset replicate PCR reactions contained approximately 190 ng DNA, corresponding to about 30,000 T cell genomes. Here immunoSEQ multiplex PCR was the method, and the copy in TCRdb shows in-frame clones only, minus some. The table shows over 2 million clones, with around 95% occurring only once. A CD45RA+ naive subset and a CD45RA-negative memory subset were split from CD4+ cells. The CDR3 sequence is 14 residues long. V lost 0 bases, J lost 8 bases, and 13 bases lay in between. Germline CDR1 and CDR2: SGHTA and FQGNSA. The J gene is TRBJ1-1, the V gene TRBV7-2, with D unclear. The TCR comes from a man between 18 and 29 years old in good health. The sequenced sample consisted of naive CD4+ T cells sorted from blood. Subset described: CD45RA+ positively selected. As DNA, the CDR3 is TGTGCCAGCAGCTTAGCGCGGTCAGGAGTGGAAGCTTTCTTT. It specifies CASSLARSGVEAFF.